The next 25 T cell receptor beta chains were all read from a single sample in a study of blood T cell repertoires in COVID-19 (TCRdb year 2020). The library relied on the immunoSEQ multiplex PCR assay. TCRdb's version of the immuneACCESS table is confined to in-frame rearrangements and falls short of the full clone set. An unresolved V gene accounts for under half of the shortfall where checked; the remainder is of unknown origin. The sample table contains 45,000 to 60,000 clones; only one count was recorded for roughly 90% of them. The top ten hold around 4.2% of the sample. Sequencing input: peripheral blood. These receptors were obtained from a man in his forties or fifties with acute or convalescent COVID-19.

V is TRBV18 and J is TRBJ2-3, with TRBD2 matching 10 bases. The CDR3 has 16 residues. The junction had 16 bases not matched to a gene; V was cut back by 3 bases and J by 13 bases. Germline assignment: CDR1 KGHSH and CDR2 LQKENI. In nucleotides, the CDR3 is TGTGCCAGCTCACCTATCGGGACTAGCGATACTCAGCTCGAGTATTTT. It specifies CASSPIGTSDTQLEYF.

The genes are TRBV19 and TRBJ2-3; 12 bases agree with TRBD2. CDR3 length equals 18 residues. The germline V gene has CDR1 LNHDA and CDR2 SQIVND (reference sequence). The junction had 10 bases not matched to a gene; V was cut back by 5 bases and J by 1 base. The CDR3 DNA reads TGTGCCAGTAGTGGACTAGCGGGATTCGCGAGGGGCACAGATACGCAGTATTTT. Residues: CASSGLAGFARGTDTQYF.

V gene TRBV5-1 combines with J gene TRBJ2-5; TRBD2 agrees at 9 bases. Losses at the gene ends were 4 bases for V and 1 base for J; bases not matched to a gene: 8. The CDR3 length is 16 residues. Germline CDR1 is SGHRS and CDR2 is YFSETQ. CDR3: CASSPLAGALQETQYF. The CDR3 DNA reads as TGCGCCAGCAGCCCCTTAGCGGGGGCCCTCCAAGAGACCCAGTACTTC.

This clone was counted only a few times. This CDR3 is CASAPTGDYGYTF. CDR3 DNA sequence: TGTGCCAGTGCCCCGACAGGGGACTATGGCTACACCTTC. V is TRBV19 and J is TRBJ1-2; 8 bases agree with TRBD1. The trim removed 8 bases at V and 3 bases at J, leaving 5 bases unmatched. Germline loops: CDR1 LNHDA, CDR2 SQIVND (reference sequence). The CDR3 totals 13 residues. The whole variable domain, remainder taken from reference TRBV19 and TRBJ1-2, is DGGITQSPKYLFRKEGQNVTLSCEQNLNHDAMYWYRQDPGQGLRLIYYSQIVNDFQKGDIAEGYSVSREKKESFPLTVTSAQKNPTAFYLCASAPTGDYGYTFGSGTRLTVV.

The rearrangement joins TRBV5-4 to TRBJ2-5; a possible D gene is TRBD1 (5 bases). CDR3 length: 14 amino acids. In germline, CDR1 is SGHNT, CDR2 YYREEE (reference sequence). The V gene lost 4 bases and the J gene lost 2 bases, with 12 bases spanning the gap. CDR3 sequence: CASSTRQRQETQYF. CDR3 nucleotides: TGTGCCAGCAGCACCAGACAGAGACAAGAGACCCAGTACTTC.

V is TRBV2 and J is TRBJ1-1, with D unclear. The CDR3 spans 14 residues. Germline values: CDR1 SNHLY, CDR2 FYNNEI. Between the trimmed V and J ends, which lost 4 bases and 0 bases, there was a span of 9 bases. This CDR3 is CASSVARMNTEAFF. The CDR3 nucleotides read TGTGCCAGCAGTGTGGCCAGGATGAACACTGAAGCTTTCTTT.

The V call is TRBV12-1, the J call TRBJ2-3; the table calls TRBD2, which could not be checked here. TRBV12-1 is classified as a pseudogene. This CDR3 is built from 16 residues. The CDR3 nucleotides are TGTGCCAGCAGCTTTTCGAGACTAGTTTCGGGCGATACGCAGTATTTT. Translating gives CASSFSRLVSGDTQYF.

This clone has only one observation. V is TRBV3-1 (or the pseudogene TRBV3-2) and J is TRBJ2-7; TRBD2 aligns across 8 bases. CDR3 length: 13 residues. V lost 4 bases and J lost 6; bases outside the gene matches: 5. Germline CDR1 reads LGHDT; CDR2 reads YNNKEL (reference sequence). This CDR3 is CASSRGLAGEQYF. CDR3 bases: TGTGCCAGCAGCCGAGGACTAGCAGGCGAGCAGTACTTC.

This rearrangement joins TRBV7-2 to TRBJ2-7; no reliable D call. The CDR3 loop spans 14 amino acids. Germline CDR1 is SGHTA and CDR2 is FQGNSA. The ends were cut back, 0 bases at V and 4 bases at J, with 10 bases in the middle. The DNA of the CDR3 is TGTGCCAGCAGCTTAGCCGAGCCGGGTTACGAGCAGTACTTC. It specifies CASSLAEPGYEQYF.

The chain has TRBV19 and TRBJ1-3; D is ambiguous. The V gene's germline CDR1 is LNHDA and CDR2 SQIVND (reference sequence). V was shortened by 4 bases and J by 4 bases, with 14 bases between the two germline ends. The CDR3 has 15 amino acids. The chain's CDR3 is CASSRGSGGGNTIYF. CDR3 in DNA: TGTGCCAGTAGTAGAGGGTCCGGTGGAGGAAACACCATATATTTT.

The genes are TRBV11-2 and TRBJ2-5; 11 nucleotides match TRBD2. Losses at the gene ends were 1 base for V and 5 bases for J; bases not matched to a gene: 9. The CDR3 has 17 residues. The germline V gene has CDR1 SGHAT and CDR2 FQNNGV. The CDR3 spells CASSLVLAGGGWETQYF. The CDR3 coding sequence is TGTGCCAGCAGCTTAGTGCTAGCGGGAGGTGGCTGGGAGACCCAGTACTTC.

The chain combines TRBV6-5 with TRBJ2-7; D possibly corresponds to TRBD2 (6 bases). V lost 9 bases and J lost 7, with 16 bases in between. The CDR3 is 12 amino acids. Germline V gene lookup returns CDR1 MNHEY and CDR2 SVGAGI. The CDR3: CASSHSGGEQYF. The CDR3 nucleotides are TGTGCCAGTAGTCATTCCGGGGGTGAGCAGTACTTC.

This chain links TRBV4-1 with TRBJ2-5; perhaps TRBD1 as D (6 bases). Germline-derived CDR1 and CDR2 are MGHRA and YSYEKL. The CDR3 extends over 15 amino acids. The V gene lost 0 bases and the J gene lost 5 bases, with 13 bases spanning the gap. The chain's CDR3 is CASSQEGRGGETQYF. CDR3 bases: TGCGCCAGCAGCCAAGAAGGCAGGGGTGGTGAGACCCAGTACTTC.

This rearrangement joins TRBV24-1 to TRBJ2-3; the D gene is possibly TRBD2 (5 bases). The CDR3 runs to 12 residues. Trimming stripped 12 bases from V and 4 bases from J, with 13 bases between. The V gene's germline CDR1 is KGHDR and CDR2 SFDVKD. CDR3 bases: TGTGCCGTCAGAGGGCCGGCAGATACGCAGTATTTT. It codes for CAVRGPADTQYF.

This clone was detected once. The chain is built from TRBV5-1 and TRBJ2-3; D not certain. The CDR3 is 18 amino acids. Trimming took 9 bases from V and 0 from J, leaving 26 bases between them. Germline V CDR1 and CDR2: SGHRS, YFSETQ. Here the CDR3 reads CATLDPRRRRPSTDTQYF. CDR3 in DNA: TGCGCCACCCTAGACCCCCGGCGGAGACGACCTAGCACAGATACGCAGTATTTT.

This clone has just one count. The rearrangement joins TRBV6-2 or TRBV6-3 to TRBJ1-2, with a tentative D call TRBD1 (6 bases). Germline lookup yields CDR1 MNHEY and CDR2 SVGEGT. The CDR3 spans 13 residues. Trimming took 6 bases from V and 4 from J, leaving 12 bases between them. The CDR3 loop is CASSQDRSYGYTF. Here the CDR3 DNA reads TGTGCCAGCAGCCAAGACAGGAGCTATGGCTACACCTTC.

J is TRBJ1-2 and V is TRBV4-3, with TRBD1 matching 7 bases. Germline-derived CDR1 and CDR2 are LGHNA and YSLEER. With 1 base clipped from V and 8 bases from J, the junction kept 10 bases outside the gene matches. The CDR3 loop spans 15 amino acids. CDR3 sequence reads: CASSQAAGTAGGYTF. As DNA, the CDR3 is TGCGCCAGCAGCCAAGCCGCAGGGACAGCCGGCGGCTACACCTTC.

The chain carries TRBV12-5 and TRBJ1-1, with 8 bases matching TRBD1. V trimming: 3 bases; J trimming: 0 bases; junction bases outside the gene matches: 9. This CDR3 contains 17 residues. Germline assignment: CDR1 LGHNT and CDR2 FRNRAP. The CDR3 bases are TGTGCTAGTGGTTTTTCAGGGGGCTATTTCCTGAACACTGAAGCTTTCTTT. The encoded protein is CASGFSGGYFLNTEAFF.

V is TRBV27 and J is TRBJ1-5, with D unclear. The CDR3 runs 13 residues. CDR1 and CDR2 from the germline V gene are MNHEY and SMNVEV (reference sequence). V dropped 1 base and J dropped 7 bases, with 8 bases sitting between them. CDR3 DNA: TGTGCCAGCAGTTTATTTGCGGGGCAGCCCCAGCATTTT. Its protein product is CASSLFAGQPQHF.

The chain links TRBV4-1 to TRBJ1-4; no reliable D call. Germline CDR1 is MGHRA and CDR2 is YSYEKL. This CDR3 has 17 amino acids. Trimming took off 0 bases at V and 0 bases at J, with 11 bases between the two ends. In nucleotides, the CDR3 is TGCGCCAGCAGCCAAGACGTTCGAGGTGCAACTAATGAAAAACTGTTTTTT. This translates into CASSQDVRGATNEKLFF.

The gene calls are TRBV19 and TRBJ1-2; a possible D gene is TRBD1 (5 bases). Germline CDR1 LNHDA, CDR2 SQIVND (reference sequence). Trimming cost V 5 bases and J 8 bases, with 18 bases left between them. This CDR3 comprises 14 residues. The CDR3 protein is CASSPQGGRQGYTF. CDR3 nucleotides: TGTGCCAGTAGTCCCCAGGGAGGGAGACAAGGCTACACCTTC.

The CDR3 region has the DNA TGTGCCAGCAGTGGTATGAGGAGATGGGTGAGAGAGACCCAGTACTTC. As protein: CASSGMRRWVRETQYF. The gene calls are TRBV2 and TRBJ2-5; D is ambiguous. Between the trimmed V and J ends, which lost 4 bases and 4 bases, there was a span of 19 bases. Germline V lookup: CDR1 SNHLY, CDR2 FYNNEI. The CDR3 is made up of 16 amino acids. Full variable domain (rest looked up from reference TRBV2 and TRBJ2-5): EPEVTQTPSHQVTQMGQEVILRCVPISNHLYFYWYRQILGQKVEFLVSFYNNEISEKSEIFDDQFSVERPDGSNFTLKIRSTKLEDSAMYFCASSGMRRWVRETQYFGPGTRLLVL.

CDR3 DNA: TGTGCCAGTAGTCCGGGACAAACTAATTCACCCCTCCACTTT. It is translated as CASSPGQTNSPLHF. The chain recombines TRBV19 with TRBJ1-6, with a possible D match to TRBD1 (6 bases). Germline CDR1 and CDR2: LNHDA and SQIVND (reference sequence). Trimming pared 5 bases from V and 6 bases from J, leaving 11 bases between. The CDR3 loop spans 14 amino acids.

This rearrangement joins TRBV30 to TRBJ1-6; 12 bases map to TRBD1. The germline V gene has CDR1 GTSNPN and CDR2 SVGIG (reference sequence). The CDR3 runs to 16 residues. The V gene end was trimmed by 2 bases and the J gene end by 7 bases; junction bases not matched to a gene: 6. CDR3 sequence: CAWSPGQGAGNSPLHF. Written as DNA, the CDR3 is TGTGCCTGGAGTCCGGGACAGGGGGCCGGGAATTCACCCCTCCACTTT.

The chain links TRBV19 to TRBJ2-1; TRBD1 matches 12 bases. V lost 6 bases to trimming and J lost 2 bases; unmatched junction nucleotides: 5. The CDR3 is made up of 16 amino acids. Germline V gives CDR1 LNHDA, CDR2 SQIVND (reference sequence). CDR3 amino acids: CASRFWDRGPYNEQFF. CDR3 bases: TGTGCCAGTAGGTTTTGGGACAGGGGGCCCTACAATGAGCAGTTCTTC.